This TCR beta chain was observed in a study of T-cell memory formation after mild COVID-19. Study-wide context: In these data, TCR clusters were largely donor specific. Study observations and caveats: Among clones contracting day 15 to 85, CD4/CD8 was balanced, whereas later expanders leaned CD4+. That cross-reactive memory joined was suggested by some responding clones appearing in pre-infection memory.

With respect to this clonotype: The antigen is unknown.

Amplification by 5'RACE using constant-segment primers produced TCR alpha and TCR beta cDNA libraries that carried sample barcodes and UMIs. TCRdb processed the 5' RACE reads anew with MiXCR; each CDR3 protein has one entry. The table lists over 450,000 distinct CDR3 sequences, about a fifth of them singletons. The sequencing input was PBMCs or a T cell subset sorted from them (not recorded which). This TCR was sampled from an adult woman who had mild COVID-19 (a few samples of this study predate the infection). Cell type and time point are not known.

CDR3 region: CASSPRQGPTDTQYF. The CDR3 DNA follows: TGTGCCAGCAGCCCGAGACAGGGTCCCACAGATACGCAGTATTTT. This chain uses TRBV7-2 with TRBJ2-3; TRBD1 matches at 7 bases. V was clipped by 5 bases and J by 2 bases; unmatched bases: 7. The CDR3 has 15 residues. The V gene's germline CDR1 is SGHTA and CDR2 FQGNSA.